These T cell receptor beta chains were read from a single sample in a study of CD8+ T cells in alopecia areata. The assay was immunoSEQ multiplex PCR, and TCRdb's table has in-frame clones only and misses some. The sample has approximately 150,000 clones; about 89% are singletons. The sample consisted of CD8+ T cells sorted from blood, taken at week 0. The receptors come from a human donor with alopecia areata. Each CDR3 is given without its conserved first and last residue. The D gene is left open where the match is weak.

d_call v_call cdr3_aa
- TRBV29-1 SVKDLYEQY
- TRBV27 ASSPGPNTGELF
- TRBV27 ASSLSGGAGANVLT
TRBD1 TRBV29-1 SALTPGQVYEQY
TRBD2 TRBV28 ASSPRGLAFSYEQY
TRBD1 TRBV5-1 ASSLESGGPVEQY
TRBD2 TRBV7-2 ASSFTSGGADTQY
TRBD2 TRBV13 ASSLVAGSSYEQY
- TRBV4-2 ASSQESSYGYT
- TRBV7-9 ASSLEGVGY
TRBD1 TRBV18 ASSIKFRDSPGNTIY
TRBD2 TRBV15 ATSVSGTTEETQY
- TRBV4-2 ASSQAHIGESYEQY
TRBD2 TRBV25-1 ASSEWASGPDEQY
- TRBV29-1 SVAASGYT
- TRBV29-1 SVKMDNYGYT
- TRBV7-6 ASSQLQVHDLEYT
- TRBV5-1 ASSLVAGNEQY
- TRBV27 ASSAIGNQPQH
TRBD1 TRBV7-9 ASSLVMDRGYEQY
TRBD2 TRBV27 ASIHRGRANEQF
TRBD2 TRBV5-1 ASSLGTSGTYEQY
TRBD2 TRBV4-1 ASSQSGGLQETQY
TRBD2 TRBV27 ASGAGVTYNEQF
- TRBV7-9 ASSPGDSGQLYNEQF
- TRBV5-4 ASSLGRGYEQF
- TRBV7-9 ASRLNPRGYT
- TRBV7-8 AYHPNTGELF
- TRBV2 ASSETGYDNEQF
- TRBV7-9 ASSFGNEQF
TRBD2 TRBV7-6 ASSFGGSYNEQF
- TRBV7-9 ASSLPSSYEQY
TRBD1 TRBV7-8 ASSLKAGQGGYEQY
TRBD1 TRBV11-1 ASATQGQGSYEQY
- TRBV7-9 ASSFAEDSNQETQY
- TRBV2 ASSETALQY